This T cell receptor (beta chain) was sequenced for a study of CD8+ T cells in alopecia areata. Unmatched junction bases numbered 5, after V lost 2 bases and J lost 1 base. The CDR3 has 17 amino acids. The germline gives CDR1 NSHNY, CDR2 SYGAGN. Sorting used CD4, CD8alpha, NKG2D, NKG2ACE and other markers on pooled cutaneous lymph node cells. This clone was detected only a few times. These gene names are mouse names. The read halts 4 residues ahead of the CDR3 end, with the missing end drawn from the germline J gene. It was cDNA, reverse transcribed from extracted RNA, that served as the sequencing template. Measured with immunoSEQ multiplex PCR; TCRdb has only the in-frame clones, and not every one. The specimen has some 18,000 clones, none found just once.

Input material: CD8+ T cells sorted from a lymph node. J is TRBJ2-5 and V is TRBV13-1; TRBD2 agrees at 12 bases. The sequence derives from a C3H/HeJ mouse with alopecia areata. Mouse MHC haplotype: H2-k. CDR3 DNA (partial): TGTGCCAGCAGTGAGAGGGACTGGGGGGACTACCAAGAC. Translated, it gives CASSERDWGDYQD. The full CDR3 sequence reads CASSERDWGDYQDTQYF.